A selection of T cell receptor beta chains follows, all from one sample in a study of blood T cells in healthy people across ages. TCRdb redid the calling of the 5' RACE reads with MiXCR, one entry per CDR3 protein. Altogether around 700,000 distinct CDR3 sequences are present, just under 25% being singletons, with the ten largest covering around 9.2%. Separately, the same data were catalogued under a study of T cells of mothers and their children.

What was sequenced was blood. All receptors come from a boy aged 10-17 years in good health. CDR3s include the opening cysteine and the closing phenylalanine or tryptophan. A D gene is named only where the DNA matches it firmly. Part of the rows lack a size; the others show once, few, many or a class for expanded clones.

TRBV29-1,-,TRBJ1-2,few,CSVNPGYTF,TGCAGCGTTAACCCGGGCTACACCTTC
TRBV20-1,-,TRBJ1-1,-,CSARGVGYTEAFF,TGCAGTGCTAGAGGCGTGGGGTACACTGAAGCTTTCTTT
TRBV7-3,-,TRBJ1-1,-,CASSLAYNTEAFF,TGTGCCAGCAGCTTAGCCTATAACACTGAAGCTTTCTTT
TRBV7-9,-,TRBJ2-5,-,CASSVGVSQAAPQTQYF,TGTGCCAGCAGCGTGGGGGTGTCGCAGGCCGCCCCCCAGACCCAGTACTTC
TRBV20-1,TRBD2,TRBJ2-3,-,CSARLPGGRTDTQYF,TGCAGTGCTAGACTCCCGGGCGGGAGAACAGATACGCAGTATTTT
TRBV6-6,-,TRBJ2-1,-,CASSRSLYTYNEQFF,TGTGCCAGCAGTCGCTCCCTATACACCTACAATGAGCAGTTCTTC
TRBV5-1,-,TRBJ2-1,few,CASSLSRARDEQFF,TGCGCCAGCAGCTTATCCAGGGCTCGGGATGAGCAGTTCTTC
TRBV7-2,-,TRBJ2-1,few,CASSPRTFSSYNEQFF,TGTGCCAGCAGCCCACGGACGTTCAGCTCCTACAATGAGCAGTTCTTC
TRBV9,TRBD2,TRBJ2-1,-,CASTQTTSGMNEQFF,TGTGCCAGCACCCAAACGACTAGCGGGATGAATGAGCAGTTCTTC
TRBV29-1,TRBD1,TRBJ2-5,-,CSVDPGGNWGNEQLF,TGCAGCGTTGACCCAGGGGGCAATTGGGGCAATGAGCAGCTCTTC
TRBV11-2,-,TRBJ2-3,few,CASSFSMEGGTDTQYF,TGTGCCAGCAGCTTCTCAATGGAGGGTGGCACAGATACGCAGTATTTT
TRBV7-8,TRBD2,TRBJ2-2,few,CASSLAYPPSWTSGRTNTGELFF,TGTGCCAGCAGCTTAGCGTATCCCCCGAGCTGGACTAGCGGGAGGACTAACACCGGGGAGCTGTTTTTT
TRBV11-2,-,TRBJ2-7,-,CASSLGPTSLDAQYF,TGTGCCAGCAGCTTAGGCCCAACTAGTTTAGACGCGCAGTACTTC
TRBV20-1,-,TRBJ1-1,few,CSARDWGAENTEAFF,TGCAGTGCTAGAGATTGGGGGGCGGAGAACACTGAAGCTTTCTTT
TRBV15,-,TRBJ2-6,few,CATSRGAGANVLTF,TGTGCCACCAGCAGGGGTGCTGGGGCCAACGTCCTGACTTTC
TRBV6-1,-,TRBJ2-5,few,CASSAGHIQETQYF,TGTGCCAGCAGTGCGGGACATATACAAGAGACCCAGTACTTC
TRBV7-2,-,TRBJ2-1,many,CASSLAGTTYNEQFF,TGTGCCAGCAGCTTAGCCGGAACTACGTACAATGAGCAGTTCTTC
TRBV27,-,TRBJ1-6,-,CASSPPGGGSPLHF,TGTGCCAGCAGCCCCCCCGGGGGTGGTTCACCCCTCCACTTT
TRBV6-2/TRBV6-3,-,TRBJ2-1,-,CASKLWTVFNEQFF,TGTGCCAGCAAGTTGTGGACTGTGTTCAATGAGCAGTTCTTC
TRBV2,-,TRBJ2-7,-,CASNSVNEQYF,TGTGCCAGCAATTCCGTGAACGAGCAGTACTTC
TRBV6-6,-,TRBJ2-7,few,CASSYSPGTYEQYF,TGTGCCAGCAGTTACTCACCAGGAACCTACGAGCAGTACTTC
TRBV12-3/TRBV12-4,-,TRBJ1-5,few,CASSFSTAQHF,TGTGCCAGCAGTTTTTCCACGGCCCAGCATTTT
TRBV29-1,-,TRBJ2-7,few,CSVCTDSSYEQYF,TGCAGCGTTTGTACGGATAGCTCCTACGAGCAGTACTTC
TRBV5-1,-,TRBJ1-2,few,CASSFLQPWDYGYTF,TGCGCCAGCAGCTTTCTGCAGCCTTGGGACTATGGCTACACCTTC